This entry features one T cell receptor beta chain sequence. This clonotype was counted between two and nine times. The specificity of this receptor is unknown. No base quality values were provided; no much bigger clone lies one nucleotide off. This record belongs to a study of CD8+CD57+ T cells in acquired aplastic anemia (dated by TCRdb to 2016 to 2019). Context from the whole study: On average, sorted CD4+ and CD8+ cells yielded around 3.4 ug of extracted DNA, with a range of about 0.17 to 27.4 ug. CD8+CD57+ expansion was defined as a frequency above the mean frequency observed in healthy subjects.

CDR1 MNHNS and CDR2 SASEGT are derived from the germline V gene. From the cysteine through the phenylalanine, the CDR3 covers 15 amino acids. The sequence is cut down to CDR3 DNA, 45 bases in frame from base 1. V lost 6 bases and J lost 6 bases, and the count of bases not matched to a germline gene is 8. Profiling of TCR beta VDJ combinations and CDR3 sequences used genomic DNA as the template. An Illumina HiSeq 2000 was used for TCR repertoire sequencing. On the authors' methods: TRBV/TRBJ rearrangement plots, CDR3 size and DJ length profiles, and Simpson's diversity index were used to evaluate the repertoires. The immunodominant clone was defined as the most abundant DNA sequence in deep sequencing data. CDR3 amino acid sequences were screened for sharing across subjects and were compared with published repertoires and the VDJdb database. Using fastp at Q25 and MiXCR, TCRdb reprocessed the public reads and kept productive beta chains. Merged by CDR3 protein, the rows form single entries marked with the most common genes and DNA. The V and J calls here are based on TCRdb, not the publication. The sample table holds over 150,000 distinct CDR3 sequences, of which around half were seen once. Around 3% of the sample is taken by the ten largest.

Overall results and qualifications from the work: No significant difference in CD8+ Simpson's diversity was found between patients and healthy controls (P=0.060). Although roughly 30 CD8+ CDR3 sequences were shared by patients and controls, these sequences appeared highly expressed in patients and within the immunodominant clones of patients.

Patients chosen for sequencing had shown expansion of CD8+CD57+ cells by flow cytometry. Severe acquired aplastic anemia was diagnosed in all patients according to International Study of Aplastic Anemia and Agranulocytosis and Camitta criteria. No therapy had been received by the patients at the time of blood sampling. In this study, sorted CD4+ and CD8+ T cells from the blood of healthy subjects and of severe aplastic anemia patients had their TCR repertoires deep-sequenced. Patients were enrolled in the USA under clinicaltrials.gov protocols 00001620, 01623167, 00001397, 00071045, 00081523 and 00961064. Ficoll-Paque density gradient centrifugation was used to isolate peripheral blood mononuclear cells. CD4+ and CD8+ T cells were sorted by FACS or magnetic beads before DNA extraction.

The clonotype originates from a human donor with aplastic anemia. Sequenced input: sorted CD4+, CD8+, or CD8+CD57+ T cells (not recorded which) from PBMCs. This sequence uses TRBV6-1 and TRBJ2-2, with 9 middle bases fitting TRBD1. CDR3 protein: CASSRGTGSPGELFF. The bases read TGTGCCAGCAGCCGAGGGACAGGGTCTCCCGGGGAGCTGTTTTTT.